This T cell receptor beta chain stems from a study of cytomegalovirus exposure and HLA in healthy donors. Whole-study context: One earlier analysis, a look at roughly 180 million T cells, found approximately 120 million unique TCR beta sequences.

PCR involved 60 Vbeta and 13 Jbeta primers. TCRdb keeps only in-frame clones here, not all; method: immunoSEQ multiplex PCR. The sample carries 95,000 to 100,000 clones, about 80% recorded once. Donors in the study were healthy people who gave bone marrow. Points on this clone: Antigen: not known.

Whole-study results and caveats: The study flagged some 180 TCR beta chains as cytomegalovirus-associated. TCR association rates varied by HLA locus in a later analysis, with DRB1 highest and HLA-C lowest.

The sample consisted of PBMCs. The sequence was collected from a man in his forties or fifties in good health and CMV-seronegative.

The CDR3 coding sequence is TGTGCCAGCAGTTTAATCCCAGGGGACATTCAGTACTTC. Translated: CASSLIPGDIQYF. V and J are TRBV28 and TRBJ2-4; possible D gene TRBD1, 6 bases. This CDR3 has 13 amino acids. Germline V gene lookup returns CDR1 MDHEN and CDR2 SYDVKM. Trimming shortened V by 2 bases and J by 8 bases, and 10 bases separated the two germline ends.